This TCR beta chain emerged from a study of identical twins. This clonotype showed up many times. Its antigen is still unknown. CDR3 size: 13 residues. The germline gives CDR1 MDHEN, CDR2 SYDVKM. V was pared by 10 bases and J by 6 bases, with 19 bases between. Study-level results: Cross-sectional statistical analysis, not tracking of the same donors, underpinned the conclusions. Beta clonotypes that were abundant in cord blood contained fewer insertions, a pattern absent from memory repertoires.

A universal primer site was added by template switching, and unique molecular identifiers were carried by the cDNA. From the 5' RACE reads, TCRdb called clonotypes with MiXCR, one entry per CDR3 protein. Among about 720,000 distinct CDR3 sequences, about 9.4% were seen once, and the ten largest hold approximately 0.89%. These data are also associated with another study on yellow fever vaccine responses in identical twins.

This receptor was taken from a woman younger than 35 in good health. The sample taken for sequencing was PBMCs. The V call is TRBV28, the J call TRBJ2-7, with D uncertain. The CDR3 reads CATWTSLTGEQYF. CDR3 sequence (DNA): TGTGCCACGTGGACGTCCCTTACCGGCGAGCAGTACTTC.